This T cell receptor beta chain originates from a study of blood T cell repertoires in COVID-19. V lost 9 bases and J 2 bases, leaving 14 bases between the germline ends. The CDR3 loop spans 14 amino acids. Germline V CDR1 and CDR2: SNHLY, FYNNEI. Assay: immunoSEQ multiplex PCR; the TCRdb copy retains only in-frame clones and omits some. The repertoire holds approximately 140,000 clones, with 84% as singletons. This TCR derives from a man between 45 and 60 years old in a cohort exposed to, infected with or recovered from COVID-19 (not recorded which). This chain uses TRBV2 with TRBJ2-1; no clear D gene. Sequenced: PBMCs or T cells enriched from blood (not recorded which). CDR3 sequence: CARTSVVAYNEQFF. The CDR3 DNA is TGTGCCAGGACATCCGTTGTGGCCTACAATGAGCAGTTCTTC. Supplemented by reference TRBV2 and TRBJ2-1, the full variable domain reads EPEVTQTPSHQVTQMGQEVILRCVPISNHLYFYWYRQILGQKVEFLVSFYNNEISEKSEIFDDQFSVERPDGSNFTLKIRSTKLEDSAMYFCARTSVVAYNEQFFGPGTRLTVL.